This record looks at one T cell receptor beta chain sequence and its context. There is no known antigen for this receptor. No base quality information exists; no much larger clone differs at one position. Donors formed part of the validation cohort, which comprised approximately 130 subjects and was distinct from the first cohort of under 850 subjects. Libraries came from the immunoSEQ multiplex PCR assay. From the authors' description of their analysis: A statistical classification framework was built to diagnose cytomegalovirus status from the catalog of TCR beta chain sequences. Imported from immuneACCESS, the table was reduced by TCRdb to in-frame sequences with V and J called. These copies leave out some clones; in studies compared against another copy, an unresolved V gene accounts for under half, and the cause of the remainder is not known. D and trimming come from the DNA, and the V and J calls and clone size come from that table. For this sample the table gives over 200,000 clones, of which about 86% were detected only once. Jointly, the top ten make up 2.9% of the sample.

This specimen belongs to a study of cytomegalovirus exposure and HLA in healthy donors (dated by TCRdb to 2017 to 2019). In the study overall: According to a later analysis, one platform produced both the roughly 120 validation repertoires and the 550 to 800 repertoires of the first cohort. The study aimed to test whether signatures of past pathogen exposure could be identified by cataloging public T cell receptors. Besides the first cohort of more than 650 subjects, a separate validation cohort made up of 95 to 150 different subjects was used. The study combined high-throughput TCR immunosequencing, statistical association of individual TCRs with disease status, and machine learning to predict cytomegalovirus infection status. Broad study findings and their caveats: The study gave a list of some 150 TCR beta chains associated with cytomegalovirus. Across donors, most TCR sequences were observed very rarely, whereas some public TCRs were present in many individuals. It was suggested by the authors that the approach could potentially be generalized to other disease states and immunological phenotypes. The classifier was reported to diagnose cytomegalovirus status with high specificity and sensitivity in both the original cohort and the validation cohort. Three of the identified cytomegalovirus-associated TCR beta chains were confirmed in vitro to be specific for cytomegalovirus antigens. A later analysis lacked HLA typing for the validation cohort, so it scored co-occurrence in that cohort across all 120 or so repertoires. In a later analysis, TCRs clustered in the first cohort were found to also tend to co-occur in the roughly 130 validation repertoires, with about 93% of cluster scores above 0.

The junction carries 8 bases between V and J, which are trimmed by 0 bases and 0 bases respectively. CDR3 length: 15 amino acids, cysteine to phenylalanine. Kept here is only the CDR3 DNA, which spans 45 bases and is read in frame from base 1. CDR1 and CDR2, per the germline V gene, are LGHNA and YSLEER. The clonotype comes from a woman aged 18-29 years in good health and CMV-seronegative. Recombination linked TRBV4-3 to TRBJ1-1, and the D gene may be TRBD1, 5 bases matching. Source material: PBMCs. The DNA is TGCGCCAGCAGCCAAGACTGGGACTTGAACACTGAAGCTTTCTTT. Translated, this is CASSQDWDLNTEAFF.